The clone carrying this T cell receptor beta chain was counted at least ten times. The sample belongs to a study of T cells in Graves' hyperthyroidism and ophthalmopathy. RNA transcripts yielded amplified TCR beta CDR3 regions. The primer set for the first-round RT-PCR of the TCR CDR3 was HTBI. TCRdb reanalysed the multiplex PCR reads using MiXCR and keeps one entry per CDR3 protein. The repertoire holds 500,000 to 600,000 distinct CDR3 sequences, with 15% to 20% as singletons. Sequences were obtained from blood. The clonotype originates from a man aged 35 to 55 with Graves' ophthalmopathy.

CDR3 loop: CASSLRGGTILYNEQFF. CDR3 nucleotide sequence: TGTGCCAGCAGCCTAAGGGGGGGAACTATTCTATACAATGAGCAGTTCTTC. This chain links TRBV7-9 with TRBJ2-1, with D perhaps matching TRBD2 (7 bases). The CDR3 has 17 residues. V was trimmed by 5 bases and J by 4 bases, leaving 21 bases between them. Germline assignment: CDR1 SEHNR and CDR2 FQNEAQ (reference sequence).